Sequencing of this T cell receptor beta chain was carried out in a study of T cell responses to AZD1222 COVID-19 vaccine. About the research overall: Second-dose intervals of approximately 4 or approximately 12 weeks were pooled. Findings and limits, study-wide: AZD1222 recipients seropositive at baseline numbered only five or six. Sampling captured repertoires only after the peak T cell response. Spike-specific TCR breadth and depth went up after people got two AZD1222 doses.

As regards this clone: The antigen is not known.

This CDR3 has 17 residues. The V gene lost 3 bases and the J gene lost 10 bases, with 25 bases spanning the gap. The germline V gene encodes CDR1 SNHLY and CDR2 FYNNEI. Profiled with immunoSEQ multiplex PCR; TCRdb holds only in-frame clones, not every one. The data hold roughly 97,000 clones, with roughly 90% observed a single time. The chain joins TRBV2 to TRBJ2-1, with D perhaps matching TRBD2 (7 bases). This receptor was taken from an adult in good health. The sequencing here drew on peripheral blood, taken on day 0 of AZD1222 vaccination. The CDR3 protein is CASSEPRTSGGAEEQFF. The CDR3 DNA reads TGTGCCAGCAGTGAGCCCCGGACTAGTGGGGGGGCCGAAGAGCAGTTCTTC.